Included here is one T cell receptor beta chain sequence, with context. The target antigen is unknown. The CDR3 length is 14 residues. The V end was cut by 1 base, the J end by 1 base, with 8 bases between. Looked up from germline, CDR1 is SGDLS and CDR2 is YYNGEE. This sample is part of a study of CD8 T cells in ankylosing spondylitis. TCRdb passed the 5' RACE reads through MiXCR, listing each CDR3 protein once. The sample lists about 220,000 distinct CDR3 sequences, approximately 20% occurring once. Points from the study as a whole: The clones that were linked to disease were reported to be significantly enriched in matched synovial fluid samples from ankylosing spondylitis patients. Characteristic of ankylosing spondylitis blood, it appeared, was a TCR beta motif comprising 7 to 9 highly homologous variants.

V is TRBV9 and J is TRBJ1-1, with TRBD1 as a possible D gene (6 bases). This receptor was taken from a male donor with ankylosing spondylitis. The sequenced material came from blood, either unsorted or a sorted T cell fraction (not recorded which). The CDR3 sequence is CASSVSGENTEAFF. The CDR3, as DNA: TGTGCCAGCAGCGTATCAGGGGAGAACACTGAAGCTTTCTTT.